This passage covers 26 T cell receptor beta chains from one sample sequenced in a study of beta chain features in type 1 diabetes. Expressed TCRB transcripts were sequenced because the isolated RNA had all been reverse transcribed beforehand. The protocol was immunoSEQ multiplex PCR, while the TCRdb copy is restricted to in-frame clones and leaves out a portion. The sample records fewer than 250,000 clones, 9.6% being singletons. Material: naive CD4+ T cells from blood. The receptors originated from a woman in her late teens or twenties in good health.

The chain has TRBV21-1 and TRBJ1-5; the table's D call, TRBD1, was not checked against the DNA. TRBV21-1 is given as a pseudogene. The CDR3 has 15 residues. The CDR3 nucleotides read TGTGCCAGCAGCAGGGACCGGGACAGGGTGCAGCCCCAGCATTTT. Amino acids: CASSRDRDRVQPQHF.

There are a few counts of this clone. Here the CDR3 reads CASSRTSRDRGLYGYTF. CDR3 DNA sequence: TGTGCCAGCAGCCGCACCTCCCGGGACAGGGGGCTCTATGGCTACACCTTC. The chain employs TRBV7-8 and TRBJ1-2; 12 positions match TRBD1. The CDR3 consists of 17 residues. With 5 bases clipped from V and 4 bases from J, the junction kept 11 bases outside the gene matches. CDR1 SGHVS and CDR2 FQNEAQ come from the germline V gene.

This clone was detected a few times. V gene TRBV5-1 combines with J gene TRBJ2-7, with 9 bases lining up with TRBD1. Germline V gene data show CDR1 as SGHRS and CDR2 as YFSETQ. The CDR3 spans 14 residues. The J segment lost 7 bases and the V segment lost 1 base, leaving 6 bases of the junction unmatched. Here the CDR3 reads CASSLSGQGREQYF. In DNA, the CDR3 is TGCGCCAGCAGCTTGTCGGGACAGGGTAGGGAGCAGTACTTC.

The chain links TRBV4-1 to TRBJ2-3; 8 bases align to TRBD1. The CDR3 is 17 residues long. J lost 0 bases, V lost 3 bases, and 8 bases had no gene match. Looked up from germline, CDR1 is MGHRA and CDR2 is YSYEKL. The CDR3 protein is CASSQAGQGSSTDTQYF. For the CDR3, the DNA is TGCGCCAGCAGCCAGGCTGGACAGGGATCGAGCACAGATACGCAGTATTTT.

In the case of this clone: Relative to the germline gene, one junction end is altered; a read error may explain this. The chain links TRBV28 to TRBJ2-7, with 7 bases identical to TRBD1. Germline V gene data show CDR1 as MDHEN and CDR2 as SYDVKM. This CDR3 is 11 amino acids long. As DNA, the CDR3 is TGTGCCAGCAGCGATAGGACAGGAACAGATTTC. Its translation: CASSDRTGTDF.

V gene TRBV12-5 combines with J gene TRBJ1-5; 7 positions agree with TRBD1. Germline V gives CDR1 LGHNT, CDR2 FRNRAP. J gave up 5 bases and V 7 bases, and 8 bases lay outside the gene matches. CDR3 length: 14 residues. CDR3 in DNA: TGTGCTAGTGCTCCGGGACAGTCATATCAGCCCCAGCATTTT. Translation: CASAPGQSYQPQHF.

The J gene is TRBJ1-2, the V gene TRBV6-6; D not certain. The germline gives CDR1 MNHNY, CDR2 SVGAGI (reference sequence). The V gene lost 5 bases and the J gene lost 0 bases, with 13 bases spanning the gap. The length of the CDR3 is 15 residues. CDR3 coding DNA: TGTGCCAGCAGTCCTCAAAGAGCCGCTAACTATGGCTACACCTTC. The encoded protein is CASSPQRAANYGYTF.

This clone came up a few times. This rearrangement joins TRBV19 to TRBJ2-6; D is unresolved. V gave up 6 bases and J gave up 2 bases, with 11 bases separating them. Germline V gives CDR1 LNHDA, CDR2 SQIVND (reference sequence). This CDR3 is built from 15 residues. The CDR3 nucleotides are TGTGCCAGTAGCCCTAGAGGCGCTGGGGCCAACGTCCTGACTTTC. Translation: CASSPRGAGANVLTF.

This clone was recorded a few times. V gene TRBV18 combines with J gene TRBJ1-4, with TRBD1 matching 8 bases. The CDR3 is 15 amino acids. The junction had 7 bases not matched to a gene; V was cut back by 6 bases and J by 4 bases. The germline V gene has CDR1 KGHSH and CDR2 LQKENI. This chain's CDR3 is CASSLDRDVNEKLFF. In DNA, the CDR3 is TGTGCCAGCTCGCTGGACAGGGACGTTAATGAAAAACTGTTTTTT.

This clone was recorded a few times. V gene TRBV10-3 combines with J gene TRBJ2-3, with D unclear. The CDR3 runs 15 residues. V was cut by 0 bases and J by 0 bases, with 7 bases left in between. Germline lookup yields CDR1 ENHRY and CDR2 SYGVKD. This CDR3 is CAISESKPSTDTQYF. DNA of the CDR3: TGTGCCATCAGTGAGTCTAAGCCCAGCACAGATACGCAGTATTTT.

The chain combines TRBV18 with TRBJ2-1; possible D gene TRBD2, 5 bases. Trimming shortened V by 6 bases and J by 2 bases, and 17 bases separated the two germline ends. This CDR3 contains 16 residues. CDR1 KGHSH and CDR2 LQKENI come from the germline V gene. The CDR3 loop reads CASSLTGSVPYNEQFF. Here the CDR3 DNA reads TGTGCCAGCTCTCTAACGGGGAGTGTTCCCTACAATGAGCAGTTCTTC.

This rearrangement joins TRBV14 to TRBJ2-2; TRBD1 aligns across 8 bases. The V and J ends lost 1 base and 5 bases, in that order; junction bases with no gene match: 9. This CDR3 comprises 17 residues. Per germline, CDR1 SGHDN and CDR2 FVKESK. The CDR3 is CASSQAAGGIRTGELFF. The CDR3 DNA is TGTGCCAGCAGCCAAGCGGCAGGGGGCATTAGAACCGGGGAGCTGTTTTTT.

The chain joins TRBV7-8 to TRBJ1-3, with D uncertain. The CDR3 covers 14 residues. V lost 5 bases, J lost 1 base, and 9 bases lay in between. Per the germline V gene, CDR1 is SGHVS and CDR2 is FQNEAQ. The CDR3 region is CASSPTGSGNTIYF. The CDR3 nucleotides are TGTGCCAGCAGCCCGACGGGATCTGGAAACACCATATATTTT.

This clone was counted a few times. The CDR3 here is CASSLAQGRAEQFF. In DNA form, the CDR3 reads TGCGCCAGCAGCTTGGCACAGGGGCGGGCTGAGCAGTTCTTC. This chain uses TRBV5-1 with TRBJ2-1, with 7 bases matching TRBD1. Germline-derived CDR1 and CDR2 are SGHRS and YFSETQ. V shed 0 bases, J shed 9 bases, and the junction held 6 bases outside the gene matches. The CDR3 runs to 14 residues.

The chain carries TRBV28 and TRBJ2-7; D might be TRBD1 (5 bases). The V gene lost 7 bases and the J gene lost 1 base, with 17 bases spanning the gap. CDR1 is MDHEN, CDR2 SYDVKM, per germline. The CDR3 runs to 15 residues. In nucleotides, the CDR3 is TGTGCCAGCACCAATCGAAGGACACGGTCCTACGAGCAGTACTTC. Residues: CASTNRRTRSYEQYF.

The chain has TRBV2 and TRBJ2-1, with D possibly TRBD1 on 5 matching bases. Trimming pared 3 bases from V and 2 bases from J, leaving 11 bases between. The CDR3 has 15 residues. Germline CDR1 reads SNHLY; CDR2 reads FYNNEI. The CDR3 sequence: CASSDNQGTYNEQFF. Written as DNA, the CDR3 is TGTGCCAGCAGTGATAATCAGGGCACCTACAATGAGCAGTTCTTC.

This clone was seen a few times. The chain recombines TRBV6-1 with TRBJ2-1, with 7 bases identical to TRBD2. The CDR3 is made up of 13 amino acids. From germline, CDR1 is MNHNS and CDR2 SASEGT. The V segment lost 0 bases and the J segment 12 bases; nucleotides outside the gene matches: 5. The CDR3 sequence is CASSEARGRGQFF. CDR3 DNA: TGTGCCAGCAGTGAAGCGCGGGGGAGGGGGCAGTTCTTC.

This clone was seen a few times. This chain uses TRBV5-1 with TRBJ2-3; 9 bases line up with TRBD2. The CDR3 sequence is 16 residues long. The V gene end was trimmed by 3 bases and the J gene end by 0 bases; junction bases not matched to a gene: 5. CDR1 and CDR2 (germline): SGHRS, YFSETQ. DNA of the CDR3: TGCGCCAGCAGCTCCGGACTAGCGCCTAGCACAGATACGCAGTATTTT. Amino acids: CASSSGLAPSTDTQYF.

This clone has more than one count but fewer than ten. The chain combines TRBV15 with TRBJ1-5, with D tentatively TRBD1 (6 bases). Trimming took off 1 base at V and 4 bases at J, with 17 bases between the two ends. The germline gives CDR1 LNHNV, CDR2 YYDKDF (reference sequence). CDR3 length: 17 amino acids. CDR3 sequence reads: CATSRVVGGRANQPQHF. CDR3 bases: TGTGCCACCAGCAGAGTAGTTGGGGGCAGGGCGAATCAGCCCCAGCATTTT.

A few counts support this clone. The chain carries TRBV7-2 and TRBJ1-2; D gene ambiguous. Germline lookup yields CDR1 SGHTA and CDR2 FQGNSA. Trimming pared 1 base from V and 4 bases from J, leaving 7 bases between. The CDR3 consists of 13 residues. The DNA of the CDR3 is TGTGCCAGCAGCTTAGGAGGCTCCTATGGCTACACCTTC. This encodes CASSLGGSYGYTF.

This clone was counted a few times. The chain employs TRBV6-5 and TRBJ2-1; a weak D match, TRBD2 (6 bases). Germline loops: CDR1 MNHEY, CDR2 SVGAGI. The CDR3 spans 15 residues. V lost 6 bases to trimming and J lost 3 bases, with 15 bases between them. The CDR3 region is CASSPLASRYNEQFF. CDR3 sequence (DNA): TGTGCCAGCAGCCCCCTAGCGAGCCGCTACAATGAGCAGTTCTTC.

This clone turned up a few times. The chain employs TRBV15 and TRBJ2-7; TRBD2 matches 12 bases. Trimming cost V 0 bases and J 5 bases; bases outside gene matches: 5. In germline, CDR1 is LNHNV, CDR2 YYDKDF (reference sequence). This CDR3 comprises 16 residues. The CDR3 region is CATSRDRTSGTDEQYF. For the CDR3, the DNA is TGTGCCACCAGCAGAGATCGGACTAGCGGGACCGACGAGCAGTACTTC.

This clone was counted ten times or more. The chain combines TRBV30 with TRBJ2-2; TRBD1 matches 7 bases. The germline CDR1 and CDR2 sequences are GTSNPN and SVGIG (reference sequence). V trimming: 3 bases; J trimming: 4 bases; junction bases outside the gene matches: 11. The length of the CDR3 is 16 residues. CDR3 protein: CAWSAEWTGSTGELFF. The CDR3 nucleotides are TGTGCCTGGAGCGCCGAATGGACAGGTTCCACCGGGGAGCTGTTTTTT.

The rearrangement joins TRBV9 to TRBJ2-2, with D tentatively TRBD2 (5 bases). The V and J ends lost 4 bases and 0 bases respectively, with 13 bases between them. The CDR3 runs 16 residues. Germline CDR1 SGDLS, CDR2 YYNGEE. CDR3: CASSSRGAANTGELFF. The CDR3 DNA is TGTGCCAGCAGCTCCCGAGGAGCGGCGAACACCGGGGAGCTGTTTTTT.

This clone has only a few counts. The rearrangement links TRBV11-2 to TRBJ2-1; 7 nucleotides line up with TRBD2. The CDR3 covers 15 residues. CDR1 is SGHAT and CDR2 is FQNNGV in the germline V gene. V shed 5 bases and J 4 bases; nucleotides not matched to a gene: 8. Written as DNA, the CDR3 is TGTGCCAGCAGCGCTCACCGGGACTATTACAATGAGCAGTTCTTC. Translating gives CASSAHRDYYNEQFF. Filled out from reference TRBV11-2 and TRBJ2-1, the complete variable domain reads EAGVAQSPRYKIIEKRQSVAFWCNPISGHATLYWYQQILGQGPKLLIQFQNNGVVDDSQLPKDRFSAERLKGVDSTLKIQPAKLEDSAVYLCASSAHRDYYNEQFFGPGTRLTVL.

For the CDR3, the DNA is TGTGCCAGCTCACCACCGACAGGGCGGTTGGAGACCCAGTACTTC. Translating it yields CASSPPTGRLETQYF. The gene calls are TRBV18 and TRBJ2-5; 7 bases line up with TRBD1. The CDR3 is made up of 15 amino acids. CDR1 and CDR2 from the germline V gene are KGHSH and LQKENI. The trim removed 0 bases at V and 5 bases at J, leaving 6 bases unmatched.